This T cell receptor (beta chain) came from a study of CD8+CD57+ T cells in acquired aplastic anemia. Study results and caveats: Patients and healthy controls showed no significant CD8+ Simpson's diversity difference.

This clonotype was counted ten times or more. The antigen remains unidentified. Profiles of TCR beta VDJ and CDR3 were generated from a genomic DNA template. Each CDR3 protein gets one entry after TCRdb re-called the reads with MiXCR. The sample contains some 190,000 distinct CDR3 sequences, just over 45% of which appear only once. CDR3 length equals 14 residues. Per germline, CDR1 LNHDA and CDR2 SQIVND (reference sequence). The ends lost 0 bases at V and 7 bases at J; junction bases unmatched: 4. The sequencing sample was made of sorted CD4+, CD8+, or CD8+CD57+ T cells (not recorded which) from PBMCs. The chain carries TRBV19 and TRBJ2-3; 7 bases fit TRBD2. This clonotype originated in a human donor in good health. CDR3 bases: TGTGCCAGTAGTATAGACGGGAGGACCCATACGCAGTATTTT. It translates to CASSIDGRTHTQYF.